This TCR beta chain was obtained from a study of CD8 T cells in ankylosing spondylitis. The CDR3 runs 15 residues. J gave up 3 bases and V 3 bases, and 5 bases lay outside the gene matches. Germline V lookup: CDR1 SGHTS, CDR2 YDEGEE. A single count supports this clonotype. TCRdb reprocessed the 5' RACE reads with MiXCR, giving one entry per CDR3 protein. The table shows 250,000 or so distinct CDR3 sequences, with around 25% occurring only once. Sample: blood, either unsorted or a sorted T cell fraction (not recorded which). V usage is TRBV5-8 and J usage is TRBJ2-3; 9 nucleotides line up with TRBD2. The origin of this receptor is a male donor with ankylosing spondylitis or in good health (not recorded which). CDR3 sequence: CASSSAGGGTDTQYF. The CDR3 nucleotides read TGTGCCAGCAGCTCAGCGGGGGGAGGTACAGATACGCAGTATTTT.